The 18 T cell receptor beta chains below come from one sample, sequenced in a study of siplizumab effects on memory and regulatory T cells. Profiling relied on immunoSEQ multiplex PCR, and the TCRdb table lists in-frame clones only, not all of them. The sample shows about 27,000 clones, roughly 82% of them seen only once. The sequenced sample was memory CD4+ T cells sorted from blood. The receptors here all came from a human donor in good health.

This chain connects TRBV9 to TRBJ2-4; D possibly corresponds to TRBD2 (5 bases). Trimming removed 1 base from V and 9 bases from J, with 11 bases in between. This CDR3 contains 13 residues. The germline V gene encodes CDR1 SGDLS and CDR2 YYNGEE. In nucleotides, the CDR3 is TGTGCCAGCAGCGTACGGACTGATGGCATTCAGTACTTC. As protein: CASSVRTDGIQYF.

The chain recombines TRBV5-1 with TRBJ2-2; no reliable D call. The germline V gene encodes CDR1 SGHRS and CDR2 YFSETQ. Trimming left V 3 bases short and J 10 bases short, with 13 bases between. This CDR3 has 13 amino acids. Here the CDR3 reads CASSSIHPEELFF. DNA of the CDR3: TGCGCCAGCAGCTCGATCCATCCGGAGGAGCTGTTTTTT.

The CDR3, as DNA: TGCGCCAGCAGCTTGGGGGGCAGAACTGAAGCTTTCTTT. It encodes CASSLGGRTEAFF. This rearrangement joins TRBV5-1 to TRBJ1-1, with D perhaps TRBD1 (5 bases). Trimming stripped 0 bases from V and 5 bases from J, with 8 bases between. The V gene's germline CDR1 is SGHRS and CDR2 YFSETQ. The CDR3 has 13 amino acids.

This sequence joins TRBV7-3 and TRBJ2-7; 7 bases align to TRBD1. Germline loops: CDR1 SGHTA, CDR2 FQGTGA. The CDR3 sequence is 15 residues long. Losses at the gene ends were 1 base for V and 5 bases for J; bases not matched to a gene: 8. CDR3 amino acids: CASSLRQGERHEQYF. In DNA form, the CDR3 reads TGTGCCAGCAGCTTAAGGCAGGGGGAAAGACACGAGCAGTACTTC.

The chain employs TRBV5-6 and TRBJ1-5; tentative D call: TRBD1 (5 bases). The CDR3 covers 15 residues. Germline-derived CDR1 and CDR2 are SGHDT and YYEEEE. With 1 base removed from V and 5 bases from J, the gap between germline ends came to 13 bases. Here the CDR3 DNA reads TGTGCCAGCAGCTTGTATTACAGGCAACATCAGCCCCAGCATTTT. It codes for CASSLYYRQHQPQHF.

The chain couples TRBV7-9 to TRBJ2-1; D not resolved. The length of the CDR3 is 14 residues. V dropped 1 base and J dropped 6 bases, with 10 bases sitting between them. Germline loops: CDR1 SEHNR, CDR2 FQNEAQ (reference sequence). As DNA, the CDR3 is TGTGCCAGCAGCTTAGATTACAGTTTCAATGAGCAGTTCTTC. Its translation: CASSLDYSFNEQFF.

This clone was counted once. This chain joins TRBV29-1 and TRBJ2-1, with 8 bases identical to TRBD2. In germline, CDR1 is SQVTM, CDR2 ANQGSEA. This CDR3 is built from 12 residues. The V gene end was trimmed by 5 bases and the J gene end by 10 bases; junction bases not matched to a gene: 7. CDR3 region: CSVKRGLGEQFF. The CDR3 DNA sequence: TGCAGCGTTAAGCGGGGGCTGGGGGAGCAGTTCTTC.

The rearrangement links TRBV13 to TRBJ1-4; D not resolved. The CDR3 has 14 residues. The germline CDR1 and CDR2 sequences are PRHDT and FYEKMQ (reference sequence). Trimming removed 3 bases from V and 0 bases from J, with 5 bases in between. The CDR3 loop reads CASSFRTTNEKLFF. CDR3 nucleotide sequence: TGTGCCAGCAGCTTCAGGACAACTAATGAAAAACTGTTTTTT.

CDR3 protein: CASSYGPGGAGNTIYF. CDR3 nucleotides: TGTGCCAGCAGTTACGGCCCAGGCGGAGCTGGAAACACCATATATTTT. The chain employs TRBV6-5 and TRBJ1-3; D is uncertain. Looked up from germline, CDR1 is MNHEY and CDR2 is SVGAGI. V was cut by 2 bases and J by 2 bases, with 13 bases left in between. The CDR3 runs 16 residues.

With respect to this clone: Other DNA sequences of this sample code for an identical CDR3. V gene TRBV6-1 combines with J gene TRBJ1-6; D not resolved. The CDR3 sequence is 14 residues long. Germline V gives CDR1 MNHNS, CDR2 SASEGT. V lost 2 bases and J lost 7, with 9 bases in between. The CDR3 spells CASSESRGNSPLHF. The CDR3, as DNA: TGTGCCAGCAGTGAAAGTCGGGGAAATTCACCCCTCCACTTT.

V usage is TRBV10-3 and J usage is TRBJ2-2; D not certain. Between the trimmed V and J ends, which lost 0 bases and 6 bases, there was a span of 11 bases. Germline values: CDR1 ENHRY, CDR2 SYGVKD. This CDR3 has 15 amino acids. The CDR3 nucleotides are TGTGCCATCAGTGAGTCGACCACGGGCCCCGGGGAGCTGTTTTTT. This encodes CAISESTTGPGELFF.

The rearrangement links TRBV28 to TRBJ1-4; D not resolved. Germline V CDR1 and CDR2: MDHEN, SYDVKM. V gave up 1 base and J gave up 8 bases, with 8 bases separating them. This CDR3 contains 13 residues. The CDR3 DNA reads TGTGCCAGCAGTTTATTCCCCCCAGAAAAACTGTTTTTT. It codes for CASSLFPPEKLFF.

This sequence joins TRBV6-5 and TRBJ2-4, with D maybe TRBD1 (6 bases). The CDR3 length is 15 residues. The V and J ends lost 6 bases and 1 base respectively, with 13 bases between them. The V gene's germline CDR1 is MNHEY and CDR2 SVGAGI. DNA of the CDR3: TGTGCCAGCAGCAACACAGGGTCCGCCAAAAACATTCAGTACTTC. Its translation: CASSNTGSAKNIQYF.

The CDR3 bases are TGTGCCAGCAGTGGACTACTGAACAGGGGACTAGCGGGAGGGTACAATGAGCAGTTCTTC. Translating it yields CASSGLLNRGLAGGYNEQFF. The V and J genes are TRBV6-1 and TRBJ2-1, with TRBD2 matching over 16 bases. Germline CDR1 is MNHNS and CDR2 is SASEGT. The CDR3 runs to 20 residues. Unmatched junction bases numbered 13, after V lost 4 bases and J lost 4 bases.

The chain recombines TRBV30 with TRBJ2-5, with TRBD2 identical over 8 bases. With 3 bases clipped from V and 8 bases from J, the junction kept 5 bases outside the gene matches. The length of the CDR3 is 12 residues. CDR1 and CDR2 (germline): GTSNPN, SVGIG (reference sequence). The CDR3, as DNA: TGTGCCTGGAGCAGGCGGGAGGAAACCCAGTACTTC. Translating it yields CAWSRREETQYF.

This chain joins TRBV7-3 and TRBJ1-4; 10 bases line up with TRBD1. After removal of 8 bases from V and 1 base from J, the junction contained 4 bases not matched to a gene. Germline CDR1 SGHTA, CDR2 FQGTGA. The CDR3 loop spans 15 amino acids. The CDR3 DNA reads TGTGCCAGCGGGGACAGGGGCCAAACTAATGAAAAACTGTTTTTT. Protein sequence: CASGDRGQTNEKLFF. The variable domain in full, completed from reference TRBV7-3 and TRBJ1-4, reads GAGVSQTPSNKVTEKGKYVELRCDPISGHTALYWYRQSLGQGPEFLIYFQGTGAADDSGLPNDRFFAVRPEGSVSTLKIQRTERGDSAVYLCASGDRGQTNEKLFFGSGTQLSVL.

A word on this clone: The junction does not match germline at one end; this may be a read error. The V gene is TRBV7-7, the J gene TRBJ2-5; D might be TRBD2 (6 bases). The CDR3 extends over 16 amino acids. Germline CDR1 SSHAT, CDR2 FNYEAQ (reference sequence). This chain's CDR3 is CASSLAARGSGETQYF. In DNA form, the CDR3 reads TGTGCTAGCAGCTTAGCGGCCCGGGGATCGGGGGAGACCCAGTACTTC. Combining the CDR3 with reference TRBV7-7 and TRBJ2-5 gives the whole variable domain GAGVSQSPRYKVTKRGQDVTLRCDPISSHATLYWYQQALGQGPEFLTYFNYEAQPDKSGLPSDRFSAERPEGSISTLTIQRTEQRDSAMYRCASSLAARGSGETQYFGPGTRLLVL.

The chain uses TRBV11-2 and TRBJ2-5, with D perhaps TRBD2 (5 bases). From germline, CDR1 is SGHAT and CDR2 FQNNGV. The CDR3 loop spans 14 amino acids. V lost 4 bases and J 2 bases, leaving 11 bases between the germline ends. CDR3 in amino acids: CASSYLRGQETQYF. DNA of the CDR3: TGTGCCAGCAGCTATTTGCGAGGGCAAGAGACCCAGTACTTC.